This TCR beta chain was sequenced for a study of T cell responses to AZD1222 COVID-19 vaccine. Points on this clone: Its specificity is not known. The sample carries other DNA sequences with the same CDR3.

Some clones are missing from TCRdb's copy, which holds only in-frame ones; the method was immunoSEQ multiplex PCR. The sample includes 100,000 to 120,000 clones, around 88% of them seen just once. Combined were second doses at about 4 or about 12 weeks. The study, taken as a whole, reports: Clonal diversity may have been underestimated in mostly white British donors. Vaccine-related CD4 TCRs covered spike, predominating at 160-218 and 743-854. Epitopes outside B.1.351 and B.1.1.7 mutated regions reportedly drew nearly half of spike TCRs.

Germline CDR1 and CDR2: MNHEY and SMNVEV (reference sequence). This CDR3 region has 14 residues. V lost 7 bases and J 0 bases, leaving 9 bases between the germline ends. The sequencing used peripheral blood, collected 28 days after the second AZD1222 dose. This sequence was found in an adult who received the AZD1222 COVID-19 vaccine. This chain joins TRBV27 and TRBJ1-4, with D possibly matching TRBD1 (6 bases). CDR3 sequence: CASKGVATNEKLFF. The CDR3 DNA follows: TGTGCCAGCAAGGGGGTGGCAACTAATGAAAAACTGTTTTTT.